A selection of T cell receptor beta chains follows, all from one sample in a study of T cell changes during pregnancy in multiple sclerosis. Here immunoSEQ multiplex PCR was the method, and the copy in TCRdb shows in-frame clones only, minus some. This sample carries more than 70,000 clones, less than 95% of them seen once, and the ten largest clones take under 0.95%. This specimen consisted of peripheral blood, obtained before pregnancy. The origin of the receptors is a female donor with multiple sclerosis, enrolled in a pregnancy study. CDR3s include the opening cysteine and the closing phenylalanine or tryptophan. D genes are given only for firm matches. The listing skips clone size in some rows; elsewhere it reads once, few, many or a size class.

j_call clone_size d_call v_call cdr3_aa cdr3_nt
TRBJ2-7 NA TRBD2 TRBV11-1 CASSYRTSSYEQYF TGTGCCAGCAGCTACCGGACTAGCTCCTACGAGCAGTACTTC
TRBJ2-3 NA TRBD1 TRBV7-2 CASRPNRGRTDTQYF TGTGCCAGCAGACCCAACAGGGGACGCACAGATACGCAGTATTTT
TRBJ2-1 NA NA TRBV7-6 CASSWWAGSGNEQFF TGTGCCAGCAGCTGGTGGGCGGGGTCGGGCAATGAGCAGTTCTTC
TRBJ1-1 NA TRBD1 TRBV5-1 CASSLYGTGNTEAFF TGCGCCAGCAGCTTATACGGGACAGGGAACACTGAAGCTTTCTTT
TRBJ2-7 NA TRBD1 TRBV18 CASSPDRTGAYEQYF TGTGCCAGCTCACCAGATAGGACAGGGGCCTACGAGCAGTACTTC
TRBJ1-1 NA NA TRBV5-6 CASSLAGRENTEAFF TGTGCCAGCAGCTTGGCGGGCAGGGAGAACACTGAAGCTTTCTTT
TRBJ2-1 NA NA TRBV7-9 CASSPRGPISYNEQFF TGTGCCAGCAGCCCCAGGGGTCCAATCTCCTACAATGAGCAGTTCTTC
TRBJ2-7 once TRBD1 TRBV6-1 CASSDFLGQGAYEQYF TGTGCCAGCAGTGATTTCCTCGGACAGGGGGCATACGAGCAGTACTTC
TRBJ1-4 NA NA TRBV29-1 CSAAWTASNEKLFF TGCAGCGCTGCGTGGACAGCATCTAATGAAAAACTGTTTTTT
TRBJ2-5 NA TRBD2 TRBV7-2 CASSFSGRAGETQYF TGTGCCAGCAGCTTTTCCGGGAGGGCCGGAGAGACCCAGTACTTC
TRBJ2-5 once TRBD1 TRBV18 CASSLLTGEQETQYF TGTGCCAGCTCACTTCTGACAGGGGAACAAGAGACCCAGTACTTC
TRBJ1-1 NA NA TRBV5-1 CASRARTGSDTEAFF TGCGCCAGCAGGGCTAGAACAGGGAGTGACACTGAAGCTTTCTTT
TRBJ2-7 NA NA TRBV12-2 CATRMRAGGEQYF TGTGCAACAAGAATGAGGGCGGGAGGCGAGCAGTACTTC
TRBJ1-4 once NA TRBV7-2 CASSFGGSDEKLFF TGTGCCAGCAGCTTTGGGGGCTCGGATGAAAAACTGTTTTTT
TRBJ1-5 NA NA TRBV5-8 CASSRMAAGQPQHF TGTGCCAGCAGCCGAATGGCTGCAGGGCAGCCCCAGCATTTT
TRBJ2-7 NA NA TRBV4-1 CASSQGPTGVYEQYF TGCGCCAGCAGCCAGGGTCCTACAGGTGTGTACGAGCAGTACTTC
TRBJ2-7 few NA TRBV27 CASSLRGTGTAYEQYF TGTGCCAGCAGTTTACGGGGGACCGGGACAGCCTACGAGCAGTACTTC
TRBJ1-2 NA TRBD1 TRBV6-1 CASSDRDRGTYGYTF TGTGCCAGCAGTGACCGGGACAGGGGGACCTATGGCTACACCTTC
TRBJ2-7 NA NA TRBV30 CAWDPTGSYEQYF TGTGCCTGGGACCCGACTGGGTCCTACGAGCAGTACTTC
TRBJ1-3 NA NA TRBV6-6 CASAGIAGNTIYF TGTGCCAGCGCAGGGATCGCTGGAAACACCATATATTTT
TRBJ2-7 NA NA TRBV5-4 CASSLTVSSYEQYF TGTGCCAGCAGCTTGACGGTTAGCTCCTACGAGCAGTACTTC
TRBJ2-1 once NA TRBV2 CASRRHDSYNEQFF TGTGCCAGCAGGAGACACGATTCCTACAATGAGCAGTTCTTC
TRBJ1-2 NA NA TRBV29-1 CSVEDSAYGYTF TGCAGCGTTGAGGACAGTGCGTATGGCTACACCTTC
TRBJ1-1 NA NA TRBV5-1 CASSSPGGDTEAFF TGCGCCAGCAGCTCTCCTGGAGGGGACACTGAAGCTTTCTTT
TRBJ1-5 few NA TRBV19 CASSRIEGNNQPQHF TGTGCCAGTAGTAGGATCGAGGGTAACAATCAGCCCCAGCATTTT
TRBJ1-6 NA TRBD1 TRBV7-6 CASSLLQGNNSPLHF TGTGCCAGCAGCTTACTACAGGGGAATAATTCACCCCTCCACTTT
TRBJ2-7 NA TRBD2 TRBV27 CASSRGTSGRSYEQYF TGTGCCAGCAGTCGCGGGACTAGCGGGAGATCCTACGAGCAGTACTTC
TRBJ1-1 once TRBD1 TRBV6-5 CASSALDRLNTEAFF TGTGCCAGCAGTGCCCTGGACAGGCTGAACACTGAAGCTTTCTTT
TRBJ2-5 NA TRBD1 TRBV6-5 CASSYGDRVRETQYF TGTGCCAGCAGTTACGGGGACAGGGTGCGAGAGACCCAGTACTTC
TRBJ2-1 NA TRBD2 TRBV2 CASIIQGTSGRIDEQFF TGTGCCAGCATCATTCAAGGGACTAGCGGGAGAATCGATGAGCAGTTCTTC
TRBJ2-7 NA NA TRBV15 CATSRAGGATYEQYF TGTGCCACCAGCAGAGCTGGGGGGGCGACCTACGAGCAGTACTTC
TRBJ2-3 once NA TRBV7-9 CASSSSGGRTDTQYF TGTGCCAGCAGCTCCTCAGGGGGGCGAACAGATACGCAGTATTTT
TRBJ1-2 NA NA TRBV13 CASSLGGYGYTF TGTGCCAGCAGCTTGGGGGGATATGGCTACACCTTC
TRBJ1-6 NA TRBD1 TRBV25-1 CASSPMDREDSLLHF TGTGCCAGCAGTCCGATGGACAGGGAGGATTCACTCCTCCACTTT
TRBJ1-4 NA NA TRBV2 CASSDRMVGGSNEKLFF TGTGCCAGCAGTGATCGAATGGTCGGGGGGTCTAATGAAAAACTGTTTTTT
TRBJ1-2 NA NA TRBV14 CASSFRDSKYGYTF TGTGCCAGCAGCTTCCGGGACTCGAAATATGGCTACACCTTC
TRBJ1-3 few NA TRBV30 CAWRHSGNTIYF TGTGCCTGGAGACACTCTGGAAACACCATATATTTT
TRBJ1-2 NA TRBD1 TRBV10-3 CAIFRQGPSDGYTF TGTGCCATCTTTCGACAGGGGCCTTCGGATGGCTACACCTTC
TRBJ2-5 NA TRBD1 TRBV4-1 CASSDRGFEETQYF TGCGCCAGCAGCGACAGGGGTTTCGAGGAGACCCAGTACTTC
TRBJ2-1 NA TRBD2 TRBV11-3 CASSLRSSGYNEQFF TGTGCCAGCAGCTTAAGGTCTAGCGGATACAATGAGCAGTTCTTC
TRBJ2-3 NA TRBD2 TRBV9 CASSPGTSGSTDTQYF TGTGCCAGCAGCCCCGGGACTAGCGGTAGCACAGATACGCAGTATTTT
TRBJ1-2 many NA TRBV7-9 CASSFLGQFHGYTF TGTGCCAGCAGCTTCCTCGGACAGTTCCATGGCTACACCTTC
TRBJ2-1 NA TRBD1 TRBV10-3 CAISDPRMGQGANEQFF TGTGCCATCAGTGACCCCAGAATGGGGCAGGGGGCGAATGAGCAGTTCTTC